This TCR beta chain appears in the sequencing data of a study of blood T cell repertoires in COVID-19. The CDR3 is 13 amino acids. Germline lookup yields CDR1 MNHEY and CDR2 SMNVEV (reference sequence). The V and J ends lost 4 bases and 4 bases respectively, with 11 bases between them. In the study's own analysis: Amplification of reference gene primers provided the estimated nucleated cell counts. Assay: immunoSEQ multiplex PCR; the TCRdb copy retains only in-frame clones and omits some. Clone size and V and J calls were adopted from that table, with D and trimming inferred from the DNA. The table lists about 400,000 clones, more than 75% of them singletons.

The sample comprised PBMCs or T cells enriched from blood (not recorded which). This TCR derives from a woman aged 25 to 39 who had recovered from COVID-19. The chain carries TRBV27 and TRBJ2-7, with D maybe TRBD1 (6 bases). DNA for the CDR3: TGTGCCAGCAGTTCTTTTCAGGGGTACGAGCAGTACTTC. Amino acid sequence: CASSSFQGYEQYF.